Below, 28 T cell receptor beta chains from the same sample are listed, as sequenced in a study of T cell responses to AZD1222 COVID-19 vaccine. The protocol was immunoSEQ multiplex PCR, while the TCRdb copy is restricted to in-frame clones and leaves out a portion. The data show around 140,000 clones, approximately 85% seen once. The sequencing here drew on peripheral blood, taken 28 days after the second dose of the MenACWY control vaccine. Receptors were obtained from an adult who received the MenACWY meningococcal vaccine as a control.

This chain links TRBV19 with TRBJ2-1; TRBD1 matches 7 bases. The germline CDR1 and CDR2 sequences are LNHDA and SQIVND (reference sequence). V was clipped by 6 bases and J by 1 base; unmatched bases: 6. The CDR3 contains 15 residues. For the CDR3, the DNA is TGTGCCAGTAGCCGGGACAGTGGTTCCTACAATGAGCAGTTCTTC. Residues: CASSRDSGSYNEQFF. Full variable domain (remainder filled in from reference TRBV19 and TRBJ2-1): DGGITQSPKYLFRKEGQNVTLSCEQNLNHDAMYWYRQDPGQGLRLIYYSQIVNDFQKGDIAEGYSVSREKKESFPLTVTSAQKNPTAFYLCASSRDSGSYNEQFFGPGTRLTVL.

This clone was detected only once. The chain couples TRBV12-3 or TRBV12-4 to TRBJ2-2, with D uncertain. V shed 6 bases and J shed 3 bases, with 5 bases lying between them. This CDR3 has 12 amino acids. The CDR3 bases are TGTGCCAGCAGATTCGACACCGGGGAGCTGTTTTTT. Amino acids: CASRFDTGELFF.

V and J are TRBV10-3 and TRBJ1-1, with D unclear. Germline CDR1 and CDR2: ENHRY and SYGVKD. This CDR3 spans 13 amino acids. V was cut by 3 bases and J by 1 base, with 6 bases left in between. The CDR3 here is CAISDRENTEAFF. Written as DNA, the CDR3 is TGTGCCATCAGTGATAGGGAGAACACTGAAGCTTTCTTT.

V usage is TRBV6-5 and J usage is TRBJ2-7; D is uncertain. The CDR3 covers 12 residues. Germline values: CDR1 MNHEY, CDR2 SVGAGI. The V end was cut by 5 bases, the J end by 1 base, with 6 bases between. CDR3 nucleotide sequence: TGTGCCAGCAGTCTGAGATCCTACGAGCAGTACGTC. Its translation: CASSLRSYEQYV.

The J gene is TRBJ2-1, the V gene TRBV4-3; D remains unclear. Germline CDR1 reads LGHNA; CDR2 reads YSLEER. V was pared by 3 bases and J by 2 bases, with 11 bases between. The CDR3 consists of 15 residues. CDR3 nucleotide sequence: TGCGCCAGCAGCCAGTGGGGTAGAGCCTACAATGAGCAGTTCTTC. Translating gives CASSQWGRAYNEQFF.

The chain couples TRBV5-1 to TRBJ2-2; D is undetermined. There are 14 residues in the CDR3. The germline V gene has CDR1 SGHRS and CDR2 YFSETQ. V was clipped by 0 bases and J by 5 bases, with 8 bases between them. The CDR3 coding sequence is TGCGCCAGCAGCTTGGCCACTCAGACCGGGGAGCTGTTTTTT. It yields the protein CASSLATQTGELFF.

The gene calls are TRBV5-1 and TRBJ2-7; possibly TRBD1 for D (6 bases). The CDR3 totals 14 residues. The germline gives CDR1 SGHRS, CDR2 YFSETQ. V was shortened by 3 bases and J by 0 bases, with 10 bases between the two germline ends. The CDR3 coding sequence is TGCGCCAGCAGCTCCGGACAGAGCTCCTACGAGCAGTACTTC. It codes for CASSSGQSSYEQYF.

This rearrangement joins TRBV5-4 to TRBJ2-1, with 7 bases matching TRBD2. Per the germline V gene, CDR1 is SGHNT and CDR2 is YYREEE (reference sequence). This CDR3 region has 13 residues. V lost 4 bases, J lost 10 bases, and 8 bases stayed unmatched. CDR3 nucleotide sequence: TGTGCCAGCAGCGGAATGACGCGGGAGGAGCAGTTCTTC. This codes for CASSGMTREEQFF.

The rearrangement uses TRBV18 and TRBJ1-4; TRBD1 might be the D (5 bases). CDR1 KGHSH and CDR2 LQKENI come from the germline V gene. The V end lost 5 bases, the J end lost 4 bases, and 8 bases lay between the germline ends. The length of the CDR3 is 13 residues. The chain's CDR3 is CASSVDSNEKLFF. CDR3 nucleotide sequence: TGTGCCAGCTCAGTTGACAGTAATGAAAAACTGTTTTTT. The variable domain in full, with the rest retrieved from reference TRBV18 and TRBJ1-4, is NAGVMQNPRHLVRRRGQEARLRCSPMKGHSHVYWYRQLPEEGLKFMVYLQKENIIDESGMPKERFSAEFPKEGPSILRIQQVVRGDSAAYFCASSVDSNEKLFFGSGTQLSVL.

This clone was seen a handful of times. This chain connects TRBV9 to TRBJ2-4; D possibly matches TRBD1 or TRBD2 (5 bases each). From germline, CDR1 is SGDLS and CDR2 YYNGEE. The CDR3 has 17 residues. V lost 0 bases, J lost 0 bases, and 13 bases lay in between. Here the CDR3 reads CASSVAPGAVAKNIQYF. CDR3 DNA sequence: TGTGCCAGCAGCGTAGCTCCCGGGGCGGTAGCCAAAAACATTCAGTACTTC.

CDR3 sequence reads: CASTSHDAFYGYTF. CDR3 in DNA: TGTGCCAGCACCAGTCACGACGCATTCTATGGCTACACCTTC. This chain uses TRBV28 with TRBJ1-2, with D unresolved. The CDR3 sequence is 14 residues long. Germline CDR1 is MDHEN and CDR2 is SYDVKM. Trimming cost V 7 bases and J 4 bases, with 16 bases left between them.

This clone was seen just once. The chain recombines TRBV11-3 with TRBJ1-5; D gene uncertain. The CDR3 runs 12 residues. In germline, CDR1 is SGHNT, CDR2 YENEEA. Deletions cut 4 bases from V and 9 bases from J, with 10 bases between. The CDR3 loop is CASSSPKGPQHF. DNA of the CDR3: TGTGCCAGCAGCTCTCCGAAGGGGCCCCAGCATTTT. Full variable domain (outside the CDR3, taken from reference TRBV11-3 and TRBJ1-5): EAGVVQSPRYKIIEKKQPVAFWCNPISGHNTLYWYLQNLGQGPELLIRYENEEAVDDSQLPKDRFSAERLKGVDSTLKIQPAELGDSAVYLCASSSPKGPQHFGDGTRLSIL.

The rearrangement uses TRBV11-2 and TRBJ1-1; D might be TRBD1 (6 bases). This CDR3 has 14 residues. Trimming shortened V by 1 base and J by 1 base, and 7 bases separated the two germline ends. In germline, CDR1 is SGHAT, CDR2 FQNNGV. The CDR3 spells CASSLVQGNTEAFF. The CDR3 nucleotides read TGTGCCAGCAGCTTAGTACAGGGGAACACTGAAGCTTTCTTT.

The chain uses TRBV2 and TRBJ1-6; D possibly corresponds to TRBD1 (5 bases). The germline V and J ends were trimmed by 6 bases and 10 bases, with 16 bases remaining between them. CDR1 is SNHLY and CDR2 is FYNNEI in the germline V gene. This CDR3 region has 14 residues. DNA for the CDR3: TGTGCCAGCAGGGACTTGTACGAGGGGTCACCCCTCCACTTT. It yields the protein CASRDLYEGSPLHF.

This chain joins TRBV10-3 and TRBJ2-7; D possibly corresponds to TRBD2 (6 bases). The CDR3 spans 14 residues. Trimming took off 10 bases at V and 0 bases at J, with 16 bases between the two ends. The V gene's germline CDR1 is ENHRY and CDR2 SYGVKD. The CDR3 bases are TGTGCCACCTCCAGCGGGTTACCCTCCTACGAGCAGTACGTC. It encodes CATSSGLPSYEQYV.

The rearrangement joins TRBV7-9 to TRBJ2-2; the match to TRBD2 covers 10 bases. V shed 4 bases, J shed 5 bases, and the junction held 13 bases outside the gene matches. The CDR3 extends over 18 amino acids. Germline CDR1 and CDR2: SEHNR and FQNEAQ (reference sequence). The CDR3 spells CASSSWTSGRGGTGELFF. The CDR3 DNA reads TGTGCCAGCAGCTCCTGGACTAGCGGTCGAGGAGGTACCGGGGAGCTGTTTTTT. The whole variable domain, filled in from reference TRBV7-9 and TRBJ2-2, reads DTGVSQNPRHKITKRGQNVTFRCDPISEHNRLYWYRQTLGQGPEFLTYFQNEAQLEKSRLLSDRFSAERPKGSFSTLEIQRTEQGDSAMYLCASSSWTSGRGGTGELFFGEGSRLTVL.

This clone turned up a few times. The chain has TRBV28 and TRBJ1-6; 7 nucleotides agree with TRBD1. This CDR3 contains 16 residues. Per the germline V gene, CDR1 is MDHEN and CDR2 is SYDVKM. V dropped 3 bases and J dropped 9; count of bases not matched to a gene: 11. The CDR3 nucleotides are TGTGCCAGCAGTTTCCCGGACAGGTTTAAGGGTTCACCCCTCCACTTT. It yields the protein CASSFPDRFKGSPLHF.

The CDR3 here is CASSGPGSLSYEQYF. As DNA, the CDR3 is TGTGCCAGCAGTGGCCCCGGGAGCCTCTCCTACGAGCAGTACTTC. V and J are TRBV28 and TRBJ2-7; D is possibly TRBD2 (6 bases). The germline gives CDR1 MDHEN, CDR2 SYDVKM. V lost 5 bases, J lost 0 bases, and 14 bases lay in between. The CDR3 contains 15 residues.

V and J are TRBV6-8 and TRBJ1-1; no definite D call. V was clipped by 2 bases and J by 7 bases, with 14 bases between them. There are 14 residues in the CDR3. Germline-derived CDR1 and CDR2 are MNHGY and SAAAGT. CDR3 amino acids: CASSYGVESGEAFF. The DNA of the CDR3 is TGTGCCAGCAGTTACGGGGTAGAGAGTGGTGAAGCTTTCTTT.

In this sample, this clone turned up a few times. This chain joins TRBV7-9 and TRBJ1-1; D not certain. There are 12 residues in the CDR3. The germline V gene encodes CDR1 SEHNR and CDR2 FQNEAQ (reference sequence). Trimming stripped 5 bases from V and 5 bases from J, with 9 bases between. As DNA, the CDR3 is TGTGCCAGCAGCCTACAAGAGACTGAAGCTTTCTTT. It is translated as CASSLQETEAFF. Together with reference TRBV7-9 and TRBJ1-1, the CDR3 gives the full variable domain: DTGVSQNPRHKITKRGQNVTFRCDPISEHNRLYWYRQTLGQGPEFLTYFQNEAQLEKSRLLSDRFSAERPKGSFSTLEIQRTEQGDSAMYLCASSLQETEAFFGQGTRLTVV.

Ten or more counts support this clone. The V gene is TRBV2, the J gene TRBJ2-3; D uncertain. Germline CDR1 and CDR2: SNHLY and FYNNEI. CDR3 length: 13 amino acids. The V end lost 4 bases, the J end lost 2 bases, and 7 bases lay between the germline ends. The DNA of the CDR3 is TGTGCCAGCAGTGGACCGTTCACAGATACGCAGTATTTT. Translating gives CASSGPFTDTQYF.

The chain is built from TRBV3-1 (or the pseudogene TRBV3-2) and TRBJ1-1, with D hard to call. Germline lookup yields CDR1 LGHDT and CDR2 YNNKEL (reference sequence). There are 13 residues in the CDR3. Trimming left V 2 bases short and J 2 bases short, with 6 bases between. CDR3 nucleotides: TGTGCCAGCAGCCAACCAGGTAACACTGAAGCTTTCTTT. Translated: CASSQPGNTEAFF.

This chain connects TRBV4-3 to TRBJ2-7, with unresolved D. From germline, CDR1 is LGHNA and CDR2 YSLEER. There are 13 residues in the CDR3. V gave up 0 bases and J gave up 6 bases, with 9 bases separating them. The CDR3 is CASSQDEPSEQYF. DNA for the CDR3: TGCGCCAGCAGCCAAGATGAGCCTTCCGAGCAGTACTTC.

This clone was counted between two and nine times. V usage is TRBV7-9 and J usage is TRBJ1-1; tentatively, D is TRBD1 (5 bases). Trimming cost V 5 bases and J 0 bases, with 10 bases left between them. The CDR3 runs to 14 residues. CDR1 is SEHNR, CDR2 FQNEAQ, per germline (reference sequence). The CDR3 region is CASSRGLLNTEAFF. The CDR3 region has the DNA TGTGCCAGCAGCCGGGGACTGTTGAACACTGAAGCTTTCTTT. The full variable domain, its missing parts supplied by reference TRBV7-9 and TRBJ1-1, is DTGVSQNPRHKITKRGQNVTFRCDPISEHNRLYWYRQTLGQGPEFLTYFQNEAQLEKSRLLSDRFSAERPKGSFSTLEIQRTEQGDSAMYLCASSRGLLNTEAFFGQGTRLTVV.

The chain uses TRBV7-3 and TRBJ1-6, with 8 bases fitting TRBD1. J gave up 10 bases and V 4 bases, and 6 bases lay outside the gene matches. This CDR3 region has 14 residues. Germline-derived CDR1 and CDR2 are SGHTA and FQGTGA. The CDR3 is CASSSQGAQSPLHF. The CDR3 nucleotides read TGTGCCAGCAGCTCCCAGGGGGCACAGTCACCCCTCCACTTT.

The V and J genes are TRBV5-1 and TRBJ1-2, with TRBD1 as a possible D gene (5 bases). Germline V CDR1 and CDR2: SGHRS, YFSETQ. CDR3 length: 11 amino acids. Trimming took 8 bases from V and 4 from J, leaving 9 bases between them. The CDR3 loop reads CARTGGYGYTF. The CDR3 DNA reads as TGCGCCAGGACGGGGGGCTATGGCTACACCTTC.

The chain has TRBV9 and TRBJ1-3, with TRBD1 identical over 9 bases. CDR1 and CDR2 (germline): SGDLS, YYNGEE. There are 13 residues in the CDR3. Unmatched junction bases numbered 5, after V lost 3 bases and J lost 10 bases. The CDR3, as DNA: TGTGCCAGCAGCGAACAGGGGGCGAGGACCATATATTTT. Its protein product is CASSEQGARTIYF. Drawing the rest from reference TRBV9 and TRBJ1-3, the complete variable domain is DSGVTQTPKHLITATGQRVTLRCSPRSGDLSVYWYQQSLDQGLQFLIQYYNGEERAKGNILERFSAQQFPDLHSELNLSSLELGDSALYFCASSEQGARTIYFGEGSWLTVV.

This chain joins TRBV21-1 and TRBJ2-7; the table's D gene call, TRBD2, was not cross checked with the DNA. TRBV21-1 is a listed pseudogene. The CDR3 loop spans 17 amino acids. Here the CDR3 reads CASSRGASGRAAYEQYF. DNA for the CDR3: TGTGCCAGCAGCAGGGGGGCTAGCGGGAGGGCCGCATACGAGCAGTACTTC.